These 3 T cell receptor beta chains were sequenced from one sample in a study of graft-versus-host responses after intestinal transplantation. Measured with immunoSEQ multiplex PCR; TCRdb has only the in-frame clones, and not every one. The sample carries more than 55,000 clones, about 90% recorded once. The material was PBMCs, obtained 26 days after transplant. The receptors were gathered from a human patient who received an intestinal transplant, so some T cells may come from the graft donor.

Here the CDR3 DNA reads TGTGCCAGCAGTGAAATGGCTAGCGGGACCTACAATGAGCAGTTCTTC. It encodes CASSEMASGTYNEQFF. The chain is built from TRBV6-1 and TRBJ2-1, with 9 bases aligning to TRBD2. V lost 2 bases to trimming and J lost 2 bases; unmatched junction nucleotides: 4. Germline CDR1 MNHNS, CDR2 SASEGT. This CDR3 comprises 16 residues.

The chain is built from TRBV5-4 and TRBJ2-1, with TRBD2 matching 9 bases. J lost 7 bases, V lost 7 bases, and 6 bases had no gene match. This CDR3 has 13 amino acids. Germline CDR1 and CDR2: SGHNT and YYREEE (reference sequence). CDR3 sequence: CASEASGENEQFF. CDR3 in DNA: TGTGCCAGCGAGGCTAGCGGGGAGAATGAGCAGTTCTTC.

CDR3 in amino acids: CASSEFVAAGVTYEQYF. CDR3 in DNA: TGTGCCAGCAGTGAATTCGTCGCAGCGGGGGTAACCTACGAGCAGTACTTC. The rearrangement joins TRBV6-1 to TRBJ2-7; 8 bases agree with TRBD2. Germline CDR1 and CDR2: MNHNS and SASEGT. The CDR3 covers 17 residues. The trim removed 2 bases at V and 2 bases at J, leaving 11 bases unmatched.